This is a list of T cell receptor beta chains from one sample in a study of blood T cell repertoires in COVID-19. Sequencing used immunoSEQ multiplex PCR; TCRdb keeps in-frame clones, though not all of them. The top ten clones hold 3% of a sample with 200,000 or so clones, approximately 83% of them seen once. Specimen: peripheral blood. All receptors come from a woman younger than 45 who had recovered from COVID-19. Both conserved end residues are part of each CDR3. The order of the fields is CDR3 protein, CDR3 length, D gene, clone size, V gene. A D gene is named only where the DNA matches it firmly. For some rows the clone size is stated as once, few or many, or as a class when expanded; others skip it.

CAISEGGQGTPYEQYF,16,NA,NA,TRBV10-3
CASSEGESTQYF,12,NA,once,TRBV9
CASSSPLRGISTDTQYF,17,NA,NA,TRBV27
CASSPIRDNEQFF,13,NA,NA,TRBV3-1/TRBV3-2
CSAQTGRSTEAFF,13,NA,NA,TRBV29-1
CASRTIAGNAYEQYF,15,TRBD2,NA,TRBV6-6
CASSPAGINSPLHF,14,NA,once,TRBV18
CATKGGSQQPQHF,13,TRBD1,NA,TRBV24-1
CASRAGVEQYF,11,NA,NA,TRBV28
CASSLQSNTEAFF,13,NA,NA,TRBV4-1
CADSTRNTGELFF,13,NA,NA,TRBV2
CAWSVGRGWQPQHF,14,NA,NA,TRBV30
CASSQVVRLSGNTIYF,16,NA,NA,TRBV4-1
CAWSESGFAGELFF,14,NA,NA,TRBV30
CATCPFDEKLFF,12,NA,NA,TRBV28
CASSILEDRVSYEQYF,16,TRBD1,NA,TRBV19
CASSLEGLGTGELFF,15,TRBD2,NA,TRBV5-5
CASSLASGQRTYGYTF,16,NA,NA,TRBV5-1
CATSDLLDTQETQYF,15,NA,NA,TRBV24-1
CASSLAPGFSNYGYTF,16,NA,NA,TRBV7-2
CASRRREGPGDTQYF,15,TRBD2,NA,TRBV19
CASSRDSNNQPQHF,14,TRBD1,NA,TRBV9
CASSRGLRRDTGELFF,16,NA,few,TRBV11-3
CASSLGLAGGNEQFF,15,TRBD2,NA,TRBV7-7
CASSAQGQGDQPQHF,15,TRBD1,NA,TRBV10-2
CASSGGQRTTNEKLFF,16,TRBD1,NA,TRBV9
CASSLAAGGLNEQFF,15,TRBD2,NA,TRBV5-1
CASSPGLAGTQETQYF,16,TRBD2,NA,TRBV6-2/TRBV6-3
CASTLQGVNIQYF,13,TRBD1,once,TRBV19
CATSDPRRGNNEQFF,15,NA,NA,TRBV24-1
CATSKTKAGTSKPDTQYF,18,TRBD2,NA,TRBV24-1
CASSLWGRYEQYF,13,NA,few,TRBV28
CASREGSYTDTQYF,14,NA,few,TRBV10-2
CATSRITSGRGQETQYF,17,TRBD2,NA,TRBV15
CASSPSTGVDYGYTF,15,TRBD1,NA,TRBV18
CASSSDRGPNQPQHF,15,TRBD1,NA,TRBV6-5
CASKMEGAYTDTQYF,15,NA,NA,TRBV27
CAWSVVAGGETQYF,14,TRBD2,NA,TRBV30
CASSFGLAGANTGELFF,17,TRBD2,NA,TRBV27
CASSQEPRSYEQYF,14,NA,NA,TRBV4-1
CAISVGGQGSYNEQFF,16,TRBD1,NA,TRBV10-3